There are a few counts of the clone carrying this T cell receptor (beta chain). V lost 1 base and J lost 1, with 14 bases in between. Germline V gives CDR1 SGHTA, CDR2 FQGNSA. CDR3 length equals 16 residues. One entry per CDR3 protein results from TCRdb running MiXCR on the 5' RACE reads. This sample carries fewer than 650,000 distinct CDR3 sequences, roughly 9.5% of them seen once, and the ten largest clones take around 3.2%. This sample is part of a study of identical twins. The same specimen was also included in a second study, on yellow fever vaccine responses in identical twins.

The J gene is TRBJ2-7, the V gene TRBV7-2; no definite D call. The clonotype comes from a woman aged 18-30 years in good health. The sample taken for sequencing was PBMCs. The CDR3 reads CASSLVAIISSYEQYF. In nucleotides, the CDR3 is TGTGCCAGCAGCTTAGTAGCTATCATAAGTTCCTACGAGCAGTACTTC.